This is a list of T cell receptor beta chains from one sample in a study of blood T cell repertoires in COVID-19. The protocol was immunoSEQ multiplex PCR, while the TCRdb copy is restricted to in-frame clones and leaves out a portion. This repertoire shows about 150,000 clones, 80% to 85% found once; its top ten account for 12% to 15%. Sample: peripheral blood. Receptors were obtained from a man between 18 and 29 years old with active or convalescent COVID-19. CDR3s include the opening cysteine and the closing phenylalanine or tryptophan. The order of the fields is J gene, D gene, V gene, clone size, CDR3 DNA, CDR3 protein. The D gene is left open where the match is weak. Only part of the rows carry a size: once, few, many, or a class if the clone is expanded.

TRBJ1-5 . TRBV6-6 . TGTGCCAGCAGCTCCACAGGGTATAGCAATCAGCCCCAGCATTTT CASSSTGYSNQPQHF
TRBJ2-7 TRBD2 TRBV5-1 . TGCGCCAGCAGCCTCTCGACTAGCGGGAACCCCTACGAGCAGTACTTC CASSLSTSGNPYEQYF
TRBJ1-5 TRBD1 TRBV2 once TGTGCCAGCAGCACGGACAGGGCTCGTCAGCCCCAGCATTTT CASSTDRARQPQHF
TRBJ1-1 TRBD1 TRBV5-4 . TGTGCCAGCAGCTTGTCAGGGGGCTTGAACACTGAAGCTTTCTTT CASSLSGGLNTEAFF
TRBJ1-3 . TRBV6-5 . TGTGCCAGCAGTTCACCGCCCGGGGGTGGTGGAAACACCATATATTTT CASSSPPGGGGNTIYF
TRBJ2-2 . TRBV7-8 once TGTGCCAGCAGCCCGAGGAGGCAGAACACCGGGGAGCTGTTTTTT CASSPRRQNTGELFF
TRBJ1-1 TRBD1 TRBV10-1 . TGCGCCAGCAGGGACAGGGGGCAGGCTGAAGCTTTCTTT CASRDRGQAEAFF
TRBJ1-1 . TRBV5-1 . TGCGCCAGCAAGGAGGGGCTTTTGAACACTGAAGCTTTCTTT CASKEGLLNTEAFF
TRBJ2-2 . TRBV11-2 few TGTGCCAGCAGCCCTAGACACGGAGGGCTGTTTTTT CASSPRHGGLFF
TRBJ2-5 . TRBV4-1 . TGCGCCAGCAGCCAAGCTTGGGGGGGGGCTGCGGAGACCCAGTACTTC CASSQAWGGAAETQYF
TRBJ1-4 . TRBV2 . TGTGCCAGCAGTCGGAGGTCATCCAGGGGTGAAAAACTGTTTTTT CASSRRSSRGEKLFF
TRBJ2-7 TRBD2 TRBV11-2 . TGTGCCAGCAGCTTAGTTCGAGCGGGGGAGCAGTACTTC CASSLVRAGEQYF
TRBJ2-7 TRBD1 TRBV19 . TGTGCCACCGGACAGGGAACCTACGAGCAGTACTTC CATGQGTYEQYF
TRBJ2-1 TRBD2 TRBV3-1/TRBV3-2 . TGTGCCAGCAGAACGTTAGCGGGAGGAGACAATGAGCAGTTCTTC CASRTLAGGDNEQFF
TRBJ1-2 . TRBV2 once TGTGCCAGCACGGCAGGCTCCGGAGGCTACACCTTC CASTAGSGGYTF
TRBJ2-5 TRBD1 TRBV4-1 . TGCGCCAGCAGCCTAAGGACAGGGGGTGAAGAGACCCAGTACTTC CASSLRTGGEETQYF
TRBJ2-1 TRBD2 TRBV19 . TGTGCCAGTAGTACGGGACTACATAATGAGCAGTTCTTC CASSTGLHNEQFF
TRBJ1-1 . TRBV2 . TGTGCCAGCAGCCCCTCCAGGGTCGTGAACACTGAAGCTTTCTTT CASSPSRVVNTEAFF
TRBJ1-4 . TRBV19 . TGTGCCAGTAGTGTTAGAACAGTGGCAAATGAAAAACTGTTTTTT CASSVRTVANEKLFF
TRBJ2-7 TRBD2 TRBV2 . TGTGCCAGCAGTCACCCGAGAACCAACGGACTAGCGGCGATGTCCTTTCACGAGCAGTACTTC CASSHPRTNGLAAMSFHEQYF
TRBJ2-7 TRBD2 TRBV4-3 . TGCGCCAGCAGCCAAGAGTCTAGCGGGTCCTACGAGCAGTACTTC CASSQESSGSYEQYF
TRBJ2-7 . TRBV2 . TGTGCCAGCACCCGAGCCTACGAGCAGTACTTC CASTRAYEQYF
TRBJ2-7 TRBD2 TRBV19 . TGTGCCAGTAGTATCCGGGGGGGCCCCTACGAGCAGTACTTC CASSIRGGPYEQYF
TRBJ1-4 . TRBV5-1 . TGCGCCAGCAGCTTGGCGGCAGGGGCCGGTGAAAAACTGTTTTTT CASSLAAGAGEKLFF
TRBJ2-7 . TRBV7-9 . TGTGCCAGCAGCTTCCCGTCCTCCTACGAGCAGTACTTC CASSFPSSYEQYF
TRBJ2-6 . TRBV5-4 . TGTGCCAGCAGCCCTGAAGGGGGAGCTGGGGCCAACGTCCTGACTTTC CASSPEGGAGANVLTF
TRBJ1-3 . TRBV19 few TGTGCCAGTGAGACGGGAAGTGGAAGCACCATATATTTT CASETGSGSTIYF
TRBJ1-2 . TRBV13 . TGTGCCAGCAGCACAGGGACCGCCAACTATGGCTACACCTTC CASSTGTANYGYTF
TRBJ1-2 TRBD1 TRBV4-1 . TGCGCCAGCAGCCAAGGAGGGACAGGCGATGGCTACACCTTC CASSQGGTGDGYTF
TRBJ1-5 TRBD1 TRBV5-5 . TGTGCCAGCAGATCGACAGGGAAAGGGAATCAGCCCCAGCATTTT CASRSTGKGNQPQHF
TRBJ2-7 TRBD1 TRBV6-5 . TGTGCCAGCGGAGACAGGGGGCGCAGGTACGAGCAGTACTTC CASGDRGRRYEQYF
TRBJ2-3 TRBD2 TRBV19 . TGTGCCAGTAGTATAGCACCCAGGACTAGCGGGAGGGATACGCAGTATTTT CASSIAPRTSGRDTQYF
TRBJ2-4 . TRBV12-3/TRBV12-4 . TGTGCCAGCAGTTTGGCGGGGGCATACATTCAGTACTTC CASSLAGAYIQYF
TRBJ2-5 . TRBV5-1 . TGCGCCAGCAGCTTCAGTGATCAAGAGACCCAGTACTTC CASSFSDQETQYF
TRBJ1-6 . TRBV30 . TGTGCCTGGAGTGTAGGGGTAATCAGTCATTCACCCCTCCACTTT CAWSVGVISHSPLHF
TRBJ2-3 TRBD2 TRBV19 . TGTGCCAGTAGGTCCCGCCCTAGCGGATTCACAGATACGCAGTATTTT CASRSRPSGFTDTQYF
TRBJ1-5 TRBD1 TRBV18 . TGTGCCAGCTCAACAGGACAGGTCGGCAATCAGCCCCAGCATTTT CASSTGQVGNQPQHF
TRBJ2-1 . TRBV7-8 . TGTGCCAGCAGCTTAACAAACGCAGGGGTATACAATGAGCAGTTCTTC CASSLTNAGVYNEQFF
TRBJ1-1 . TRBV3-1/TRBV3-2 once TGTGCCAGCAGCCCCCGATCGGGGAACACTGAAGCTTTCTTT CASSPRSGNTEAFF
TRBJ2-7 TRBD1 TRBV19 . TGTGCCAGTAGGGTGACAGGGGCCTCCTACGAGCAGTACTTC CASRVTGASYEQYF
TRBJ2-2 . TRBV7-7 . TGTGCTAGCAGCTTAGCGTCTACCGGGGAGCTGTTTTTT CASSLASTGELFF
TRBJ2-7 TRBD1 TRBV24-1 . TGTGCCACCAGGGGGACAGGGGGAGAAAACGAGCAGTACTTC CATRGTGGENEQYF
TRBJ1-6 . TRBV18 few TGTGCCAGCTCACCCCGCACCAGCGATAATTCACCCCTCCACTTT CASSPRTSDNSPLHF
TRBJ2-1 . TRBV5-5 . TGTGCCAGCAGCTTGGCGGCAGGGAATGAGCAGTTCTTC CASSLAAGNEQFF
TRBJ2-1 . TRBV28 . TGTGCCAGCAGTTATTCCCAGCGGGAGCAGTTCTTC CASSYSQREQFF
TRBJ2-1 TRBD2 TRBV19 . TGTGCCAGTAGACTATGGGGGGAGGGCAATGAGCAGTTCTTC CASRLWGEGNEQFF
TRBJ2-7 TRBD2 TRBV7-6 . TGTGCCAGCAGCTCGATAACCGGGACTAGACCCTACGAGCAGTACTTC CASSSITGTRPYEQYF
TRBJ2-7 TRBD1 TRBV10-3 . TGTGCCATCAGTGATGACAGGGTCTACGAGCAGTACTTC CAISDDRVYEQYF
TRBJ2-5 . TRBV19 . TGTGCCAGTAGTATAGGTTCAGGGATGGAGACCCAGTACTTC CASSIGSGMETQYF
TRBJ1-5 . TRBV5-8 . TGTGCCAGCAGCCGAGGTCTATCCAATCAGCCCCAGCATTTT CASSRGLSNQPQHF
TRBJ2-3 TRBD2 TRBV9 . TGTGCCAGCAGCCCCAGGAGTAGCGGGGGGACAGATACGCAGTATTTT CASSPRSSGGTDTQYF
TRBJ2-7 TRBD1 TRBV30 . TGTGCCTGGAGTGGGACAGGGGGCCCTTTCCTCTACGAGCAGTACTTC CAWSGTGGPFLYEQYF
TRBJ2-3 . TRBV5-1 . TGCGCCAGCAGCTTGCAAGGGGTTACGACAGATACGCAGTATTTT CASSLQGVTTDTQYF
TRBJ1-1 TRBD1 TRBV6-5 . TGTGCCAGCAGGATACAGGGGGAAGCTTTCTTT CASRIQGEAFF
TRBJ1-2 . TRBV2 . TGTGCCAGCAGTGGTCGGGGGGACTCTAACTATGGCTACACCTTC CASSGRGDSNYGYTF